This TCR beta chain was identified during a study of T cell responses to AZD1222 COVID-19 vaccine. General study results and limits: The reported proportion of spike-specific TCRs targeting unmutated variant regions was nearly half. The repertoires were collected only after the peak T cell response. Among the donors, most were white British and more were female, and clonal diversity was possibly underestimated.

With respect to this clone: The antigen remains unidentified.

The data were produced by immunoSEQ multiplex PCR, yet TCRdb's version contains in-frame clones alone and is incomplete. The sample data list about 140,000 clones. V shed 5 bases and J 4 bases; nucleotides not matched to a gene: 5. Germline loops: CDR1 MNHEY, CDR2 SMNVEV (reference sequence). The CDR3 has 14 residues. The gene calls are TRBV27 and TRBJ2-3; TRBD1 matches at 8 bases. Sequencing used peripheral blood. The TCR sequence derives from an adult in good health. CDR3 region: CASSLGQGSDTQYF. The DNA for the CDR3 is TGTGCCAGCAGTCTCGGACAGGGTTCAGATACGCAGTATTTT.